This T cell receptor beta chain was captured in a study of cytomegalovirus exposure and HLA in healthy donors. About the research overall: Unique TCRs from HLA-typed donors, 65 million to 85 million of them, were held in an early data release.

Primers for the PCR totalled 60 Vbeta and 13 Jbeta. Clones were read by immunoSEQ multiplex PCR, and TCRdb kept only the in-frame ones, dropping some. The sample contains 95,000 to 130,000 clones, around 75% of which appear only once. The ends lost 4 bases at V and 4 bases at J; junction bases unmatched: 2. Germline-derived CDR1 and CDR2 are MNHNS and SASEGT. The CDR3 runs to 13 residues. Findings and caveats of the study: Reported performance of the classifier showed diagnosis of cytomegalovirus status with high specificity and sensitivity. Likely technical artifact: a cluster of highly shared sequence variants. V- and J-gene trimming in TCR beta was tied to a missense DCLRE1C variant by an analysis performed later.

Comments on this clone: The antigen is not known.

Sequencing used PBMCs. V and J are TRBV6-1 and TRBJ1-1, with 8 positions matching TRBD1. The TCR comes from a woman aged 18-35 years in good health and CMV-seronegative. This chain's CDR3 is CASSVTGGTEAFF. In nucleotides, the CDR3 is TGTGCCAGCAGTGTAACAGGGGGCACTGAAGCTTTCTTT.